The 23 T cell receptor beta chains in this list originate from one sample, sequenced in a study of long-term antiretroviral therapy in people with HIV (dated by TCRdb to between 2021 and 2022). Sequencing of the TRB variable region was done with the immunoSEQ hsTCRB v3.0 assay at survey level resolution. Sourced from immuneACCESS, this table was stored by TCRdb with only in-frame sequences that have V and J called. A share of the clones is absent; for the studies checked, an unresolved V gene accounts for under half, and the remainder has no known explanation. This sample comprises about 21,000 clones, 81% of them detected only once. The ten largest clones take up less than 15% of the sample. The sample was unsorted PBMCs, taken 0.1 years before starting antiretroviral therapy. The receptors derive from a man aged 35-49 years with HIV.

The gene calls are TRBV18 and TRBJ2-3, with TRBD1 matching 9 bases. The CDR3 sequence is 16 residues long. Per germline, CDR1 KGHSH and CDR2 LQKENI. Trimming cost V 4 bases and J 4 bases; bases outside gene matches: 9. CDR3 DNA: TGTGCCAGCTCACAACAGGGGGCGTCGGGTCCAGATACGCAGTATTTT. As protein: CASSQQGASGPDTQYF.

As DNA, the CDR3 is TGCGCCAGCAGCTTGACTAGTTTAATGGAGACCCAGTACTTC. It is translated as CASSLTSLMETQYF. This rearrangement joins TRBV5-1 to TRBJ2-5, with D possibly being TRBD2 (5 bases). Germline V CDR1 and CDR2: SGHRS, YFSETQ. The CDR3 covers 14 residues. V lost 1 base, J lost 5 bases, and 12 bases lay in between.

The V and J genes are TRBV29-1 and TRBJ1-2; D possibly corresponds to TRBD1 (5 bases). The CDR3 extends over 11 amino acids. Germline CDR1 is SQVTM and CDR2 is ANQGSEA. The V gene lost 7 bases and the J gene lost 4 bases, with 10 bases spanning the gap. The CDR3 sequence: CSAGTGYGYTF. In DNA, the CDR3 is TGCAGCGCAGGGACGGGCTATGGCTACACCTTC.

V is TRBV21-1 and J is TRBJ2-7; the table gives TRBD1 as D, unverified against the DNA. TRBV21-1 is deemed a pseudogene. The CDR3 is made up of 15 amino acids. This CDR3 is CASRLTTGSFSEQYF. CDR3 coding DNA: TGTGCCAGCCGCCTTACGACAGGGAGCTTTTCCGAGCAGTACTTC.

The rearrangement links TRBV7-9 to TRBJ2-1; D may be TRBD1 (6 bases). The germline V gene encodes CDR1 SEHNR and CDR2 FQNEAQ (reference sequence). CDR3 size: 16 residues. Trimming shortened V by 5 bases and J by 6 bases, and 20 bases separated the two germline ends. Here the CDR3 reads CASSPAQGLSGNEQFF. In DNA, the CDR3 is TGTGCCAGCAGCCCTGCACAGGGTTTAAGCGGCAATGAGCAGTTCTTC.

This clone has a single count. This chain links TRBV7-9 with TRBJ2-5; 15 bases agree with TRBD2. The V segment lost 4 bases and the J segment 5 bases; nucleotides outside the gene matches: 8. Germline CDR1 reads SEHNR; CDR2 reads FQNEAQ (reference sequence). The CDR3 totals 17 residues. CDR3 sequence (DNA): TGTGCCAGCAGCTCAGGACTAGCGGGAGGGCCGGAGGAGACCCAGTACTTC. Its translation is CASSSGLAGGPEETQYF.

The V gene is TRBV5-1, the J gene TRBJ2-2, with a weak D call TRBD2 (6 bases). CDR3 size: 12 residues. Germline CDR1 reads SGHRS; CDR2 reads YFSETQ. V lost 5 bases, J lost 6 bases, and 8 bases lay in between. The CDR3 nucleotides are TGCGCCAGCAGACGGGACTCCGGGGAGCTGTTTTTT. Protein product: CASRRDSGELFF.

J is TRBJ2-3 and V is TRBV7-2; D may correspond to TRBD1 or TRBD2 (5 bases each). Germline V gene sequence: CDR1 SGHTA, CDR2 FQGNSA. V lost 5 bases to trimming and J lost 1 base, with 13 bases between them. CDR3 size: 15 residues. In DNA form, the CDR3 reads TGTGCCAGCAGCCCCAACCGAGGGGGCACAGATACGCAGTATTTT. This gives the protein CASSPNRGGTDTQYF.

The chain carries TRBV28 and TRBJ1-1; no clear D. Trimming stripped 7 bases from V and 4 bases from J, with 7 bases between. The germline V gene has CDR1 MDHEN and CDR2 SYDVKM. The CDR3 sequence is 11 residues long. This CDR3 reads CASTYVTEAFF. The CDR3 coding sequence is TGTGCCAGCACTTATGTCACTGAAGCTTTCTTT.

This rearrangement joins TRBV19 to TRBJ2-7; 10 bases align to TRBD1. The CDR3 covers 16 residues. V was pared by 6 bases and J by 2 bases, with 10 bases of the junction left unmatched. Germline-derived CDR1 and CDR2 are LNHDA and SQIVND (reference sequence). This CDR3 is CASSRYAGTGAYEQYF. In nucleotides, the CDR3 is TGTGCCAGTAGCCGCTATGCCGGGACAGGGGCCTACGAGCAGTACTTC. Based on the CDR3 plus reference TRBV19 and TRBJ2-7, the full variable domain is DGGITQSPKYLFRKEGQNVTLSCEQNLNHDAMYWYRQDPGQGLRLIYYSQIVNDFQKGDIAEGYSVSREKKESFPLTVTSAQKNPTAFYLCASSRYAGTGAYEQYFGPGTRLTVT.

The genes are TRBV28 and TRBJ2-6, with 8 bases lining up with TRBD1. Germline loops: CDR1 MDHEN, CDR2 SYDVKM. V was clipped by 7 bases and J by 2 bases; unmatched bases: 7. The CDR3 has 16 residues. The CDR3 bases are TGTGCCAGCAAACGACAGGGGATGACTGGGGCCAACGTCCTGACTTTC. Translation gives CASKRQGMTGANVLTF.

This chain joins TRBV11-2 and TRBJ2-6; 7 bases line up with TRBD2. Germline lookup yields CDR1 SGHAT and CDR2 FQNNGV. Losses at the gene ends were 5 bases for V and 0 bases for J; bases not matched to a gene: 10. The length of the CDR3 is 18 residues. CDR3 nucleotides: TGTGCCAGCAGCCTGAGGGAGGGCTTGCTCTCTGGGGCCAACGTCCTGACTTTC. This translates into CASSLREGLLSGANVLTF. Together with reference TRBV11-2 and TRBJ2-6, the CDR3 gives the full variable domain: EAGVAQSPRYKIIEKRQSVAFWCNPISGHATLYWYQQILGQGPKLLIQFQNNGVVDDSQLPKDRFSAERLKGVDSTLKIQPAKLEDSAVYLCASSLREGLLSGANVLTFGAGSRLTVL.

The rearrangement uses TRBV7-8 and TRBJ1-5; D is perhaps TRBD1 (6 bases). The length of the CDR3 is 16 residues. The V gene lost 5 bases and the J gene lost 0 bases, with 14 bases spanning the gap. CDR1 and CDR2 from the germline V gene are SGHVS and FQNEAQ. The CDR3 protein is CASSQGTFYSNQPQHF. The CDR3 DNA reads as TGTGCCAGCAGCCAGGGGACATTCTATAGCAATCAGCCCCAGCATTTT. The full variable domain, its missing parts supplied by reference TRBV7-8 and TRBJ1-5, is GAGVSQSPRYKVAKRGQDVALRCDPISGHVSLFWYQQALGQGPEFLTYFQNEAQLDKSGLPSDRFFAERPEGSVSTLKIQRTQQEDSAVYLCASSQGTFYSNQPQHFGDGTRLSIL.

This chain connects TRBV4-3 to TRBJ1-1; D uncertain. CDR1 and CDR2 from the germline V gene are LGHNA and YSLEER. The CDR3 has 13 amino acids. Trimming pared 2 bases from V and 2 bases from J, leaving 6 bases between. In DNA, the CDR3 is TGCGCCAGCAGCCAACGGTTTAACACTGAAGCTTTCTTT. Protein sequence: CASSQRFNTEAFF.

The sample holds a few counts of this clone. This sequence joins TRBV27 and TRBJ2-3, with TRBD1 as a possible D gene (6 bases). This CDR3 has 15 residues. In germline, CDR1 is MNHEY, CDR2 SMNVEV (reference sequence). V lost 6 bases to trimming and J lost 4 bases, with 17 bases between them. CDR3 residues: CASRETGRGADTQYF. CDR3 DNA: TGTGCCAGCAGAGAAACAGGGCGTGGGGCAGATACGCAGTATTTT.

V and J are TRBV4-1 and TRBJ2-4; D is ambiguous. Per germline, CDR1 MGHRA and CDR2 YSYEKL. Trimming took 0 bases from V and 0 from J, leaving 12 bases between them. CDR3 length: 17 residues. CDR3 in amino acids: CASSQDRIVLAKNIQYF. The CDR3 DNA reads as TGCGCCAGCAGCCAAGATCGAATCGTCCTAGCCAAAAACATTCAGTACTTC.

The chain employs TRBV4-3 and TRBJ2-3, with 7 bases matching TRBD2. J was trimmed by 5 bases and V by 2 bases; bases with no gene match: 7. CDR1 is LGHNA, CDR2 YSLEER, per germline. The CDR3 is made up of 15 amino acids. The CDR3 DNA reads as TGCGCCAGCAGCCAACTAGCGGAGCCACGAGATACGCAGTATTTT. Translation gives CASSQLAEPRDTQYF.

Worth noting for this clone: One end of the junction fails to match germline, which may point to a read error. The chain is built from TRBV5-6 and TRBJ1-1; tentative D call: TRBD1 (5 bases). The CDR3 is 14 amino acids. CDR1 SGHDT and CDR2 YYEEEE come from the germline V gene. As DNA, the CDR3 is TGTGCCAGCAACTTGTGGGGGGAGGGGACTGAAGCTTTCTTT. Protein product: CASNLWGEGTEAFF.

The chain uses TRBV29-1 and TRBJ2-1; D remains unclear. Germline V lookup: CDR1 SQVTM, CDR2 ANQGSEA. The CDR3 contains 13 residues. The V and J ends lost 6 bases and 0 bases respectively, with 9 bases between them. CDR3 residues: CSVGRSSYNEQFF. CDR3 nucleotide sequence: TGCAGCGTAGGACGGAGCTCCTACAATGAGCAGTTCTTC.

The V call is TRBV9, the J call TRBJ2-7; TRBD2 agrees at 8 bases. The CDR3 is 15 residues long. The trim removed 5 bases at V and 5 bases at J, leaving 12 bases unmatched. Looked up from germline, CDR1 is SGDLS and CDR2 is YYNGEE. This CDR3 reads CASSISGNGAHEQYF. The CDR3 nucleotides read TGTGCCAGCAGTATTAGCGGGAATGGCGCCCACGAGCAGTACTTC.

The rearrangement links TRBV7-2 to TRBJ1-5; TRBD1 matches 9 bases. The CDR3 is made up of 16 amino acids. Germline trimming cut 1 base from V and 3 bases from J; bases unmatched to any gene: 4. CDR1 and CDR2 (germline): SGHTA, FQGNSA. The CDR3 sequence: CASSLGQGVPNQPQHF. CDR3 nucleotide sequence: TGTGCCAGCAGCTTAGGACAGGGGGTTCCCAATCAGCCCCAGCATTTT.

V gene TRBV19 combines with J gene TRBJ2-6; 7 positions agree with TRBD1. The germline CDR1 and CDR2 sequences are LNHDA and SQIVND (reference sequence). The ends lost 8 bases at V and 5 bases at J; junction bases unmatched: 9. CDR3 length equals 15 residues. The CDR3 spells CASPPGDSWANVLTF. The CDR3 DNA reads TGTGCCAGTCCACCAGGGGACAGCTGGGCCAACGTCCTGACTTTC. Full variable domain (outside the CDR3, taken from reference TRBV19 and TRBJ2-6): DGGITQSPKYLFRKEGQNVTLSCEQNLNHDAMYWYRQDPGQGLRLIYYSQIVNDFQKGDIAEGYSVSREKKESFPLTVTSAQKNPTAFYLCASPPGDSWANVLTFGAGSRLTVL.

This chain links TRBV5-1 with TRBJ2-6; the D gene is possibly TRBD1 (6 bases). CDR3 size: 19 residues. The V end was cut by 4 bases, the J end by 0 bases, with 20 bases between. CDR1 is SGHRS, CDR2 YFSETQ, per germline. The CDR3 DNA reads as TGCGCCAGCAGCCGTTCCACCGGACAGCAACTCTCTGGGGCCAACGTCCTGACTTTC. Its translation is CASSRSTGQQLSGANVLTF. Full variable domain (missing parts from reference TRBV5-1 and TRBJ2-6): KAGVTQTPRYLIKTRGQQVTLSCSPISGHRSVSWYQQTPGQGLQFLFEYFSETQRNKGNFPGRFSGRQFSNSRSEMNVSTLELGDSALYLCASSRSTGQQLSGANVLTFGAGSRLTVL.